This TCR beta chain emerged from a study of OX40 agonist ivuxolimab in advanced cancers. Measured with immunoSEQ multiplex PCR; TCRdb has only the in-frame clones, and not every one. Of some 46,000 clones listed, 70% to 80% are singletons. Germline CDR1 is LNHDA and CDR2 is SQIVND (reference sequence). The CDR3 extends over 15 amino acids. V was pared by 10 bases and J by 0 bases, with 17 bases between. The receptor's source is an adult with an advanced solid tumor such as melanoma, head and neck, liver or kidney cancer. Source: CD4+ or CD8+ T cells sorted from blood, taken in a trial of the OX40 agonist ivuxolimab. The chain employs TRBV19 and TRBJ2-3; D may be TRBD1 or TRBD2 (5 bases each). CDR3 DNA sequence: TGTGCCACCAAGACAGCCGAGGGGAGCACAGATACGCAGTATTTT. Protein: CATKTAEGSTDTQYF. Combining the CDR3 with reference TRBV19 and TRBJ2-3 gives the whole variable domain DGGITQSPKYLFRKEGQNVTLSCEQNLNHDAMYWYRQDPGQGLRLIYYSQIVNDFQKGDIAEGYSVSREKKESFPLTVTSAQKNPTAFYLCATKTAEGSTDTQYFGPGTRLTVL.